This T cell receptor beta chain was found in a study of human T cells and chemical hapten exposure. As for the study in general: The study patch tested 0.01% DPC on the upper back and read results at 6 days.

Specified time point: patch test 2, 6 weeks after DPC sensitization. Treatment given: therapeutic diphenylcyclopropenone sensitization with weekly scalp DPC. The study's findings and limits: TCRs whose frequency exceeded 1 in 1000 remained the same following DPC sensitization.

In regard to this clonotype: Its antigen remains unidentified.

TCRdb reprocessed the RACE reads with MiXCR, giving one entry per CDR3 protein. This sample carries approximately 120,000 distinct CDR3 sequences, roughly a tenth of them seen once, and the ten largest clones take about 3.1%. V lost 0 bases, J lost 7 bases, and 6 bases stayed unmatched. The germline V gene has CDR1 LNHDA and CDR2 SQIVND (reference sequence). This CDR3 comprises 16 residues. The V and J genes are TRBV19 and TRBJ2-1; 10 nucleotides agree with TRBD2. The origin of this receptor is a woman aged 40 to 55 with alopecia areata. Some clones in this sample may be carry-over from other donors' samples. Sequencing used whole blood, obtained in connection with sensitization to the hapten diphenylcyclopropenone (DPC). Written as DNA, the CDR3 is TGTGCCAGTAGTATAGAGCAGCGGGGGGGACGGAATGAGCAGTTCTTC. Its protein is CASSIEQRGGRNEQFF.